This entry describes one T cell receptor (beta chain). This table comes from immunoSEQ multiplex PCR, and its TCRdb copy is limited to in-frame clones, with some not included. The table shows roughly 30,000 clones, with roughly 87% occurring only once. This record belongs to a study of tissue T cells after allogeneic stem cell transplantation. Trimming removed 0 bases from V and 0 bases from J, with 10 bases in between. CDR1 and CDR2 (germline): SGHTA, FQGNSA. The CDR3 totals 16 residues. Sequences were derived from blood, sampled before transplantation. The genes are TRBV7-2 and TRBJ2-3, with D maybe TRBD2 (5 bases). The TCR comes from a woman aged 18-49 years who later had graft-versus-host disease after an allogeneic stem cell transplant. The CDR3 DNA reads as TGTGCCAGCAGCTTAGCGAGGGATCCGAGCACAGATACGCAGTATTTT. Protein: CASSLARDPSTDTQYF.